These T cell receptor beta chains were read from a single sample in a study of beta chain features in type 1 diabetes. Profiling relied on immunoSEQ multiplex PCR, and the TCRdb table lists in-frame clones only, not all of them. Among fewer than 450,000 clones listed, around an eighth were seen once. Sequencing was done on a sample of naive CD4+ T cells from blood. The origin of the receptors is a woman younger than 35 with type 1 diabetes. Both conserved end residues are part of each CDR3. D genes are given only for firm matches. Not every row has a clone size; where given, it reads once, few, many or a size class.

j_call	clone_size	d_call	v_call	cdr3_aa	cdr3_nt
TRBJ2-1	NA	NA	TRBV7-7	CASSLALINYNEQFF	TGTGCCAGCAGCTTAGCCCTAATCAATTACAATGAGCAGTTCTTC
TRBJ2-1	few	NA	TRBV6-6	CASSYGWYEQFF	TGTGCCAGCAGTTACGGCTGGTATGAGCAGTTCTTC
TRBJ1-5	few	TRBD1	TRBV28	CASSLFQGANQPQHF	TGTGCCAGCAGTTTATTTCAGGGGGCCAATCAGCCCCAGCATTTT
TRBJ2-6	few	TRBD1	TRBV25-1	CASSRQGISGANVLTF	TGTGCCAGCAGTCGACAGGGGATCTCTGGGGCCAACGTCCTGACTTTC
TRBJ2-7	few	TRBD1	TRBV6-5	CASRSGQSYEQYF	TGTGCCAGCAGGTCGGGACAGTCCTACGAGCAGTACTTC
TRBJ2-1	NA	TRBD2	TRBV6-5	CASNSGSARVNEQFF	TGTGCCAGCAATAGCGGGAGTGCCCGCGTCAATGAGCAGTTCTTC
TRBJ2-7	NA	NA	TRBV5-1	CATRAESSYEQYF	TGCGCCACCAGAGCGGAAAGCTCCTACGAGCAGTACTTC
TRBJ2-1	few	TRBD1	TRBV11-2	CASSLQGTVGNEQFF	TGTGCCAGCAGCCTTCAAGGGACAGTAGGCAATGAGCAGTTCTTC
TRBJ2-7	few	NA	TRBV29-1	CSVYDPGTSYEQYF	TGCAGCGTCTACGATCCGGGAACCTCCTACGAGCAGTACTTC
TRBJ1-2	NA	TRBD1	TRBV18	CASSPPNRGANYGYTF	TGTGCCAGCTCACCACCTAACAGGGGAGCTAACTATGGCTACACCTTC
TRBJ2-3	few	TRBD2	TRBV18	CASSPGLAGGPRYTDTQYF	TGTGCCAGCTCACCCGGACTAGCGGGGGGTCCTCGATACACAGATACGCAGTATTTT
TRBJ1-1	few	NA	TRBV6-5	CASGRQEVLGTEAFF	TGTGCCAGCGGCCGACAGGAGGTGTTAGGCACTGAAGCTTTCTTT
TRBJ2-1	few	TRBD2	TRBV7-2	CASSSLAGLVYEQFF	TGTGCCAGCAGCTCACTTGCAGGACTAGTATATGAGCAGTTCTTC
TRBJ1-1	NA	TRBD1	TRBV13	CASSLTGLNTEAFF	TGTGCCAGCAGCTTGACAGGGCTGAACACTGAAGCTTTCTTT
TRBJ2-7	few	NA	TRBV7-2	CASSPRPPRGEQYF	TGTGCCAGCAGCCCGCGACCACCACGAGGCGAGCAGTACTTC